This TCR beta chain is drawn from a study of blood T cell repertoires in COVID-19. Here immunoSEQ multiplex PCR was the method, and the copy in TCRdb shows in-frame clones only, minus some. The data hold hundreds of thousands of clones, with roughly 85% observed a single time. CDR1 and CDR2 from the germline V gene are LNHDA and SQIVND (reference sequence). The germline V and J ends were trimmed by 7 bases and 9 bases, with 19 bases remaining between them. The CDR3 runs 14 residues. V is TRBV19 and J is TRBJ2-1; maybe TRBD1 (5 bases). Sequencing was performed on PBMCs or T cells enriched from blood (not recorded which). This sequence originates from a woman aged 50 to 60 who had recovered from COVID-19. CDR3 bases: TGTGCCAGTATTGAATCGCAGGGTAGGGGTGAGCAGTTCTTC. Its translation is CASIESQGRGEQFF.